This T cell receptor (beta chain) comes out of a study of blood T cells in healthy people across ages. This clonotype showed up just a few times. CDR1 SNHLY and CDR2 FYNNEI come from the germline V gene. V was pared by 6 bases and J by 0 bases, with 15 bases between. This CDR3 has 17 residues. Next came a second PCR, run for 7 to 11 cycles, which used a sample-barcoded 5' primer along with a J-beta primer mix. TCRdb passed the 5' RACE reads through MiXCR, listing each CDR3 protein once. The sample shows 850,000 to 1,100,000 distinct CDR3 sequences, less than 45% of them seen only once. The rearrangement joins TRBV2 to TRBJ2-6; the D is unclear. This receptor was taken from a young man in good health. Sequenced: blood. The CDR3 DNA reads TGTGCCAGCAGAGGGTTGGCAGCCACCTCTGGGGCCAACGTCCTGACTTTC. It codes for CASRGLAATSGANVLTF.